The next 16 T cell receptor beta chains were all read from a single sample in a study of cytomegalovirus exposure and HLA in healthy donors. The primer mix had 60 Vbeta and 13 Jbeta primers. Generated by immunoSEQ multiplex PCR, the TCRdb table keeps only in-frame clones and is missing some. The sample consists of 150,000 to 200,000 clones, roughly 79% of them appearing once. Input material: PBMCs. These receptors originate from a woman in her forties in good health and CMV-seronegative.

The chain links TRBV19 to TRBJ2-5, with D possibly TRBD1 on 6 matching bases. The germline CDR1 and CDR2 sequences are LNHDA and SQIVND (reference sequence). The CDR3 runs 12 residues. With 10 bases removed from V and 4 bases from J, the gap between germline ends came to 13 bases. CDR3 region: CATRGGSETQYF. CDR3 in DNA: TGTGCCACTCGAGGGGGTTCAGAGACCCAGTACTTC.

This chain uses TRBV6-6 with TRBJ1-2; TRBD1 aligns across 10 bases. V was pared by 5 bases and J by 5 bases, with 2 bases of the junction left unmatched. Germline loops: CDR1 MNHNY, CDR2 SVGAGI (reference sequence). The CDR3 has 13 residues. This chain's CDR3 is CASSGTGEYGYTF. The DNA of the CDR3 is TGTGCCAGCAGTGGGACAGGGGAATATGGCTACACCTTC.

Only a few counts were recorded for this clone. The sample carries other DNA sequences with the same CDR3. The V gene is TRBV5-1, the J gene TRBJ1-4; D is perhaps TRBD1 (6 bases). The CDR3 runs 14 residues. The germline CDR1 and CDR2 sequences are SGHRS and YFSETQ. V was clipped by 0 bases and J by 5 bases, with 8 bases between them. The CDR3 region is CASSLGQGNEKLFF. DNA for the CDR3: TGCGCCAGCAGCTTGGGCCAGGGGAATGAAAAACTGTTTTTT. Filled out from reference TRBV5-1 and TRBJ1-4, the complete variable domain reads KAGVTQTPRYLIKTRGQQVTLSCSPISGHRSVSWYQQTPGQGLQFLFEYFSETQRNKGNFPGRFSGRQFSNSRSEMNVSTLELGDSALYLCASSLGQGNEKLFFGSGTQLSVL.

This rearrangement joins TRBV5-6 to TRBJ2-1, with D maybe TRBD1 (6 bases). The ends were cut back, 3 bases at V and 6 bases at J, with 7 bases in the middle. Germline CDR1 is SGHDT and CDR2 is YYEEEE. The CDR3 consists of 12 residues. Here the CDR3 DNA reads TGTGCCAGCAGCTGGGGGCCCAATGAGCAGTTCTTC. This sequence encodes CASSWGPNEQFF.

V and J are TRBV7-2 and TRBJ2-7, with a weak D call TRBD2 (7 bases). This CDR3 contains 15 residues. Germline V gene sequence: CDR1 SGHTA, CDR2 FQGNSA. V was clipped by 4 bases and J by 5 bases, with 18 bases between them. The CDR3 DNA follows: TGTGCCAGCAGCTCCAGGACTAGGGGGGGCGACGAGCAGTACTTC. This translates into CASSSRTRGGDEQYF.

The V gene is TRBV13, the J gene TRBJ2-7; possible D gene TRBD1, 6 bases. CDR1 is PRHDT, CDR2 FYEKMQ, per germline (reference sequence). CDR3 length: 14 amino acids. Trimming removed 7 bases at V and 7 bases at J, with 20 bases between. The CDR3 region has the DNA TGTGCCAGCACCCGAGGGGGTACCTACTTGGAGCAGTACTTC. Translating gives CASTRGGTYLEQYF.

The chain has TRBV7-9 and TRBJ2-3, with D maybe TRBD2 (6 bases). Per the germline V gene, CDR1 is SEHNR and CDR2 is FQNEAQ (reference sequence). The CDR3 runs 14 residues. V lost 5 bases and J lost 6, with 15 bases in between. The CDR3 region has the DNA TGTGCCAGCAGCCCGGGACTGTCGGCGGATACGCAGTATTTT. It is translated as CASSPGLSADTQYF.

Points on this clone: The junction and the germline gene differ at one end; a read error may be behind it. This chain joins TRBV29-1 and TRBJ2-1; TRBD1 is a possible D gene (7 bases). This CDR3 comprises 12 residues. Germline assignment: CDR1 SQVTM and CDR2 ANQGSEA. The CDR3 is CSVEDRGTAWVF. The DNA for the CDR3 is TGCAGCGTTGAAGATCGGGGGACAGCCTGGGTCTTC.

V and J are TRBV11-2 and TRBJ2-7; 8 nucleotides align to TRBD1. The CDR3 spans 15 residues. V dropped 5 bases and J dropped 2; count of bases not matched to a gene: 8. Germline V gene sequence: CDR1 SGHAT, CDR2 FQNNGV. CDR3 region: CASSPSTGEAYEQYF. The DNA of the CDR3 is TGTGCCAGCAGCCCCTCGACAGGGGAAGCCTACGAGCAGTACTTC.

The chain has TRBV5-1 and TRBJ2-1, with 8 bases matching TRBD1. Trimming cost V 6 bases and J 5 bases; bases outside gene matches: 7. The germline gives CDR1 SGHRS, CDR2 YFSETQ. This CDR3 spans 14 amino acids. Written as DNA, the CDR3 is TGCGCCAGCACGGAAGGGGACAGGCACAATGAGCAGTTCTTC. Translated: CASTEGDRHNEQFF. The complete variable domain, with remaining parts taken from reference TRBV5-1 and TRBJ2-1, reads KAGVTQTPRYLIKTRGQQVTLSCSPISGHRSVSWYQQTPGQGLQFLFEYFSETQRNKGNFPGRFSGRQFSNSRSEMNVSTLELGDSALYLCASTEGDRHNEQFFGPGTRLTVL.

This clone was observed a single time. Distinct nucleotide sequences in the sample also encode this CDR3. The chain uses TRBV5-1 and TRBJ1-2; 10 bases fit TRBD1. The CDR3 covers 14 residues. CDR1 SGHRS and CDR2 YFSETQ come from the germline V gene. Trimming at V came to 0 bases and at J to 4 bases, leaving 0 bases not matched to a gene. The CDR3 reads CASSLGDRGYGYTF. In DNA, the CDR3 is TGCGCCAGCAGCTTGGGGGACAGGGGCTATGGCTACACCTTC.

The chain is built from TRBV9 and TRBJ2-5, with D tentatively TRBD2 (5 bases). Germline V gene lookup returns CDR1 SGDLS and CDR2 YYNGEE. Between the trimmed V and J ends, which lost 0 bases and 5 bases, there was a span of 5 bases. The CDR3 totals 12 residues. In DNA, the CDR3 is TGTGCCAGCAGCGTAGGGGAGGAGACCCAGTACTTC. Translation gives CASSVGEETQYF.

This chain uses TRBV6-1 with TRBJ1-3; D might be TRBD1 (5 bases). Deletions cut 5 bases from V and 0 bases from J, with 11 bases between. The CDR3 has 15 residues. CDR1 and CDR2 (germline): MNHNS, SASEGT. In DNA, the CDR3 is TGTGCCAGCAGTCTACTGGGGGGCTCTGGAAACACCATATATTTT. Translated, it gives CASSLLGGSGNTIYF.

The V and J genes are TRBV5-7 and TRBJ2-1; a possible D gene is TRBD2 (5 bases). TRBV5-7 is an open reading frame, and its role is uncertain. Trimming shortened V by 0 bases and J by 8 bases, and 15 bases separated the two germline ends. The CDR3 runs 15 residues. The DNA for the CDR3 is TGTGCCAGCAGCTTGGCGGCGGGCCTGGTTGATGAGCAGTTCTTC. Amino acid sequence: CASSLAAGLVDEQFF.

This clone was recorded once. The gene calls are TRBV5-1 and TRBJ1-2, with 8 bases identical to TRBD1. The CDR3 length is 13 residues. Germline V gene data show CDR1 as SGHRS and CDR2 as YFSETQ. With 7 bases clipped from V and 8 bases from J, the junction kept 10 bases outside the gene matches. The CDR3 sequence: CASSWTGTKGYTF. CDR3 bases: TGCGCCAGCTCCTGGACAGGGACCAAAGGCTACACCTTC.

For this clone: This CDR3 is also generated by other DNA sequences in the sample. The chain carries TRBV19 and TRBJ1-1; perhaps TRBD1 as D (6 bases). The CDR3 contains 13 residues. The germline V and J ends were trimmed by 6 bases and 7 bases, with 15 bases remaining between them. Per the germline V gene, CDR1 is LNHDA and CDR2 is SQIVND (reference sequence). Written as DNA, the CDR3 is TGTGCCAGTAGAGACCGGGACATCTATGAAGCTTTCTTT. Translating it yields CASRDRDIYEAFF.